This TCR beta chain was sequenced in a study of beta chain features in type 1 diabetes. This clone was observed a handful of times. As yet, its antigen is unknown. Germline V gene lookup returns CDR1 MDHEN and CDR2 SYDVKM. The CDR3 extends over 14 amino acids. Between the trimmed V and J ends, which lost 6 bases and 7 bases, there was a span of 18 bases. cDNA synthesis used the whole RNA isolate, giving expressed TCRB sequences. TCRdb's table, derived via immunoSEQ multiplex PCR, lists solely in-frame clones and lacks some. The sample carries about 290,000 clones, around 7.3% recorded once. The study's findings and limits: Type 1 diabetes patients had moderately but significantly shorter TCRB CDR3s in all four CD4+ subsets.

Sequenced input: central memory CD4+ T cells from blood. The TCR comes from a woman younger than 35 in good health. This chain joins TRBV28 and TRBJ2-5; D tentatively reads TRBD1 or TRBD2 (6 bases each). The CDR3 loop reads CASRTPVGGGTQYF. For the CDR3, the DNA is TGTGCCAGCAGAACGCCTGTGGGGGGCGGGACCCAGTACTTC.